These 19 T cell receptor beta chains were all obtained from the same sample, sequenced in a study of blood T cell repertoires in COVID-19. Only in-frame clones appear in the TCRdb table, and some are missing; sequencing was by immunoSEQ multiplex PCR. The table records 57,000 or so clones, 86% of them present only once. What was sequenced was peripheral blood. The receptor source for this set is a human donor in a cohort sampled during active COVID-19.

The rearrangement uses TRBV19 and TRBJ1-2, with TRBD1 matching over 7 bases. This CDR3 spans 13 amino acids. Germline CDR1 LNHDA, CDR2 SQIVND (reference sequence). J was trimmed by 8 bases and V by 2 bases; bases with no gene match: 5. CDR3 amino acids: CASSINRGNGYTF. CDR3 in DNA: TGTGCCAGTAGTATAAACAGGGGAAACGGCTACACCTTC.

CDR3 coding DNA: TGTGCCAGCAGTGGACAGTTTCTCTCTGGAAACACCATATATTTT. Encoded protein: CASSGQFLSGNTIYF. The chain is built from TRBV2 and TRBJ1-3, with D perhaps TRBD1 (5 bases). With 4 bases removed from V and 0 bases from J, the gap between germline ends came to 10 bases. Germline V gene lookup returns CDR1 SNHLY and CDR2 FYNNEI. The CDR3 length is 15 residues. Complete variable domain (other parts from reference TRBV2 and TRBJ1-3): EPEVTQTPSHQVTQMGQEVILRCVPISNHLYFYWYRQILGQKVEFLVSFYNNEISEKSEIFDDQFSVERPDGSNFTLKIRSTKLEDSAMYFCASSGQFLSGNTIYFGEGSWLTVV.

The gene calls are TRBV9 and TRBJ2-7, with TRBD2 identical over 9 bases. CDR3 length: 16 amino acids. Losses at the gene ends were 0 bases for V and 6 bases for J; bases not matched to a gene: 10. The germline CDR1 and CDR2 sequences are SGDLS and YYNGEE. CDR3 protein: CASSVGGSGRGSEQYF. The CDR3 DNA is TGTGCCAGCAGCGTAGGGGGTAGCGGGAGAGGTAGCGAGCAGTACTTC.

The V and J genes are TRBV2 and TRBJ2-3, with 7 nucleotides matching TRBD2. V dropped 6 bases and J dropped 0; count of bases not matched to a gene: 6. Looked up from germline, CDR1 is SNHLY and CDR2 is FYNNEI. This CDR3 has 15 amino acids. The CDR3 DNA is TGTGCCAGCAGGGTACTAGCGCCCAGCACAGATACGCAGTATTTT. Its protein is CASRVLAPSTDTQYF.

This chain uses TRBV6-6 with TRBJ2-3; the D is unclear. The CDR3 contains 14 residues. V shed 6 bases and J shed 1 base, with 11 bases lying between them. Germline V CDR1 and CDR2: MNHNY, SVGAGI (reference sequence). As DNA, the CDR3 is TGTGCCAGCAGGGTTACTGGTCGCACAGATACGCAGTATTTT. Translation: CASRVTGRTDTQYF.

The CDR3 DNA sequence: TGTGCCACCAGTGATGGCGGATATGCAGATACGCAGTATTTT. This encodes CATSDGGYADTQYF. J is TRBJ2-3 and V is TRBV24-1; D is unresolved. The V gene's germline CDR1 is KGHDR and CDR2 SFDVKD. The CDR3 is 14 residues long. V shed 3 bases and J shed 4 bases, with 10 bases lying between them.

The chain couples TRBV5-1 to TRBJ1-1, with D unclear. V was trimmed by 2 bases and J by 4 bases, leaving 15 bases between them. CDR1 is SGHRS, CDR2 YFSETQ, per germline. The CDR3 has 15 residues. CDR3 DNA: TGCGCCAGCAGCTTAAATATCCAATCGGGCACTGAAGCTTTCTTT. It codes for CASSLNIQSGTEAFF.

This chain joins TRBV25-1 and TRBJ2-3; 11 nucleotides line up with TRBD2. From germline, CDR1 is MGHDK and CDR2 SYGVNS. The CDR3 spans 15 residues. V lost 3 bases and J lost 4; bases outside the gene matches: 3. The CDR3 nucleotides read TGTGCCAGCAGTGATAGCGGGAGGGCCCCAGATACGCAGTATTTT. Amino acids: CASSDSGRAPDTQYF.

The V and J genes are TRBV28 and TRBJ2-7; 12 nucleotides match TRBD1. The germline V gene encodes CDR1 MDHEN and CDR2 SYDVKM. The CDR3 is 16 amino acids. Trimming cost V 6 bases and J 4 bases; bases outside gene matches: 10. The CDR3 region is CASSPQRGQGAYEQYF. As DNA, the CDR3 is TGTGCCAGCAGCCCGCAGCGGGGACAGGGGGCGTACGAGCAGTACTTC. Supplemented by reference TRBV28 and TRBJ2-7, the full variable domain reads DVKVTQSSRYLVKRTGEKVFLECVQDMDHENMFWYRQDPGLGLRLIYFSYDVKMKEKGDIPEGYSVSREKKERFSLILESASTNQTSMYLCASSPQRGQGAYEQYFGPGTRLTVT.

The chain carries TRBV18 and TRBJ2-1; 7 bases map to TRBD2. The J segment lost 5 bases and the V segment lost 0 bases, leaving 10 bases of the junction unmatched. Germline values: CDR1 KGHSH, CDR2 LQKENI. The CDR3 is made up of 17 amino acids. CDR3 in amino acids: CASSPPGSSGVNNEQFF. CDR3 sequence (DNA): TGTGCCAGCTCACCACCGGGGTCCAGCGGGGTTAACAATGAGCAGTTCTTC.

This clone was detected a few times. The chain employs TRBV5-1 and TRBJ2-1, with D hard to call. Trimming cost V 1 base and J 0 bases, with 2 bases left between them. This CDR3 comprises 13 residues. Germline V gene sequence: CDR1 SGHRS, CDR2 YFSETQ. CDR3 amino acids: CASSLYSYNEQFF. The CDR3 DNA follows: TGCGCCAGCAGCTTGTACTCCTACAATGAGCAGTTCTTC.

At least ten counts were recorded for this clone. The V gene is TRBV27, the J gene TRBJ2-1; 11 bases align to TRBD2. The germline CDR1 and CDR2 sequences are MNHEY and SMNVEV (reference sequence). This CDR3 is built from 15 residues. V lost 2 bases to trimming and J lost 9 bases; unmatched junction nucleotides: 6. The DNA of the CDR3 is TGTGCCAGCAGTTTAATAGCGGGAGGGCTGGGTGAGCAGTTCTTC. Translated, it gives CASSLIAGGLGEQFF.

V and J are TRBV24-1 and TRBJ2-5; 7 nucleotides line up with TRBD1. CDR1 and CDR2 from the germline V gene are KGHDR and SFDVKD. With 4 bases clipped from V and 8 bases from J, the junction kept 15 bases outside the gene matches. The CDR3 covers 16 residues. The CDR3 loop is CATSDPMTGTHGTQYF. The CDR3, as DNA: TGTGCCACCAGTGACCCCATGACAGGGACCCACGGAACCCAGTACTTC.

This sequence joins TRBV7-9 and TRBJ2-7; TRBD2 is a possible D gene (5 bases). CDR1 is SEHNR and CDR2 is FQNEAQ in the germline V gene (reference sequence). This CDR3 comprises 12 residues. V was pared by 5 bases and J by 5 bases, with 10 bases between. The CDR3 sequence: CASSPGVDEQYF. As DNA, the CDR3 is TGTGCCAGCAGCCCCGGGGTGGACGAGCAGTACTTC.

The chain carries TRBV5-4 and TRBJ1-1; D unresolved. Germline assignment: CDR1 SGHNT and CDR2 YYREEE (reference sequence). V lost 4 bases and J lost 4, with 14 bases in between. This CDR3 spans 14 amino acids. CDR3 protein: CASSLEAGITEAFF. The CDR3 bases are TGTGCCAGCAGCCTGGAGGCGGGAATCACTGAAGCTTTCTTT.

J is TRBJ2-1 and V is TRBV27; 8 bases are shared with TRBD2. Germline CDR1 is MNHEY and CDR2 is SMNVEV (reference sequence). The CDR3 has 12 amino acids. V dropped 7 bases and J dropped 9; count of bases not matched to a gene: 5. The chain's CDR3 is CASKGLGAEQFF. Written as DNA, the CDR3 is TGTGCCAGCAAGGGACTAGGGGCTGAGCAGTTCTTC.

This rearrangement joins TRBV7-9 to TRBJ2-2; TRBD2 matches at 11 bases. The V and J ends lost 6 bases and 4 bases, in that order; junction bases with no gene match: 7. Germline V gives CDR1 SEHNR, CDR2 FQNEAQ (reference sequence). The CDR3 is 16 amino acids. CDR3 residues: CASRILAGAGTGELFF. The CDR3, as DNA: TGTGCCAGCAGAATACTAGCGGGAGCGGGCACCGGGGAGCTGTTTTTT.

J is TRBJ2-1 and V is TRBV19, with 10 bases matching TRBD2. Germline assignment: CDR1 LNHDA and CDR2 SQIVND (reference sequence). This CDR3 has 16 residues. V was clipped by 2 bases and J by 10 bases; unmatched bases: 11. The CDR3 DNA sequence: TGTGCCAGTAGTATAATTCCTAGCGGGAGCGCCAACGAGCAGTTCTTC. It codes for CASSIIPSGSANEQFF.

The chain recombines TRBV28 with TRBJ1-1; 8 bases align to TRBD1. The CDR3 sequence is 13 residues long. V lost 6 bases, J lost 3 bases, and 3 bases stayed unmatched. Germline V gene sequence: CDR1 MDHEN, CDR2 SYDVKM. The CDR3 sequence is CASRMDRDTEAFF. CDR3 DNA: TGTGCCAGCAGAATGGACAGGGACACTGAAGCTTTCTTT.